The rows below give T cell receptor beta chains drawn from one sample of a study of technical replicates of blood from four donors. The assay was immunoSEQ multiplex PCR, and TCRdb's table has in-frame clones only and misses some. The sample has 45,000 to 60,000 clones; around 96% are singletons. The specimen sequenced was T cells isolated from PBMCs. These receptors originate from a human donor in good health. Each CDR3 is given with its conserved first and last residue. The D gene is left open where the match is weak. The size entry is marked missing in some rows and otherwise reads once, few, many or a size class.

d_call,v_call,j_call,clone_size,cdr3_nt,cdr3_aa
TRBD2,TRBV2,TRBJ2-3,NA,TGTGCCAGCAGTGGGAAAGCCGGGACTAGCGGATTCCACACAGATACGCAGTATTTT,CASSGKAGTSGFHTDTQYF
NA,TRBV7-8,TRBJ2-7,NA,TGTGCCAGCAGGCCCGGACACCTCTCCTACGAGCAGTACTTC,CASRPGHLSYEQYF
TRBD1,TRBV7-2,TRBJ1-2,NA,TGTGCCAGCAGCTTAGGGGCACAGGGGGCGAGAGGCTACACCTTC,CASSLGAQGARGYTF
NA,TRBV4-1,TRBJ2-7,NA,TGCGCCAGCAGCCAAGAGTACGGAGGCTCCTACGAGCAGTACTTC,CASSQEYGGSYEQYF
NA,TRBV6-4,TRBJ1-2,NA,TGTGCCAGCAGTATACACGCTAACTATGGCTACACCTTC,CASSIHANYGYTF
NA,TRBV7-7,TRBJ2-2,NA,TGTGCTAGCAGCTTAACAGCCGCGAACACCGGGGAGCTGTTTTTT,CASSLTAANTGELFF
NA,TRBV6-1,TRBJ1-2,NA,TGTGCCAGCAGTGAAGCCACAGCTAACTATGGCTACACCTTC,CASSEATANYGYTF
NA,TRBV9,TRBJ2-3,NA,TGTGCCAGCAGCGACCGGACAGATACGCAGTATTTT,CASSDRTDTQYF
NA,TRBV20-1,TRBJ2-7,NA,TGCAGTGCTAGTAGTCCCTACGAGCAGTACTTC,CSASSPYEQYF
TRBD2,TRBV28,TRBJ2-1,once,TGTGCCAGCAGTCACCTAGCGGGAGTAGACAATGAGCAGTTCTTC,CASSHLAGVDNEQFF
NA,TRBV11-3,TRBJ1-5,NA,TGTGCCAGCAGCTCACAGGTAAATCAGCCCCAGCATTTT,CASSSQVNQPQHF
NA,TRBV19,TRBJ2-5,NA,TGTGCCAGTAGTCCCGGGACACAAGAGACCCAGTACTTC,CASSPGTQETQYF
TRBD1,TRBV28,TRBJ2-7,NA,TGTGCCAGCAGTTACCCCGGGACAGGGGTTTCCTACGAGCAGTACTTC,CASSYPGTGVSYEQYF
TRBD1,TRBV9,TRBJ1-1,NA,TGTGCCAGCAGCGTGGGGACAGGCTCTGGAGCTTTCTTT,CASSVGTGSGAFF
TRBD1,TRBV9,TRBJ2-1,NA,TGTGCCAGCAGCGTTTCAGGGGGTCATAGGGGTGAGCAGTTCTTC,CASSVSGGHRGEQFF
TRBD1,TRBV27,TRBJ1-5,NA,TGTGCCAGCAGTTTCCTCTCTTCAGGGGGCCTGGGGCAGCCCCAGCATTTT,CASSFLSSGGLGQPQHF
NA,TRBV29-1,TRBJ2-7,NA,TGCAGCGTTGAAGAAGAAGGGGAGGCCGAGCAGTACTTC,CSVEEEGEAEQYF
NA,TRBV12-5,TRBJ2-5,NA,TGTGCTAGTGGTTTGGTACCGGAGGCCCAGTACTTC,CASGLVPEAQYF
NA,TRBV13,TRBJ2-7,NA,TGTGCCAGCAGCCCCCCGTCGACTACCACCTACGAGCAGTACTTC,CASSPPSTTTYEQYF
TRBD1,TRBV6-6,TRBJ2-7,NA,TGTGCCAGCAGGGCCGACAGGGGGCACGAGCAGTACTTC,CASRADRGHEQYF
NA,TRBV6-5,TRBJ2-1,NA,TGTGCCAGCAGTTACTCGTTAATTAGTGAGCAGTTCTTC,CASSYSLISEQFF
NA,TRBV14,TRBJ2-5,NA,TGTGCCAGCGGCGGTCAGGGAAGGTTGGAGACCCAGTACTTC,CASGGQGRLETQYF
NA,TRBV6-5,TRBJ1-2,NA,TGTGCCAGCAGTTACACCTACGCAGGGAAAGCTGGCTACACCTTC,CASSYTYAGKAGYTF
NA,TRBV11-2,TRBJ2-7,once,TGTGCCAGCAGCCCTCAGGGAGGCCTGTACGAGCAGTACTTC,CASSPQGGLYEQYF
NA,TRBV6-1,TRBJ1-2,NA,TGTGCCAGCCCCCGGGGGGGGGTCGATGGCTACACCTTC,CASPRGGVDGYTF
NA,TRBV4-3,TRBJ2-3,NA,TGCGCCAGCAGCCAAGGAGTAGTCACAGATACGCAGTATTTT,CASSQGVVTDTQYF
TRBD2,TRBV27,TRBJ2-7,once,TGTGCCAGCAGCAATACACTAGCGGGAGGGCCCTACGAGCAGTACTTC,CASSNTLAGGPYEQYF
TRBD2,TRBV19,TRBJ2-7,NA,TGTGCCAGTAGTATAGGGGCGGGGGGGGCCTACGAGCAGTACTTC,CASSIGAGGAYEQYF
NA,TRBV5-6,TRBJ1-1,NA,TGTGCCAGCAGCTTTCTTGGCCTTGAAGCTTTCTTT,CASSFLGLEAFF
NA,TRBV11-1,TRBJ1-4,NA,TGTGCCAGCAGCAAGTGGACAGCAACTAATGAAAAACTGTTTTTT,CASSKWTATNEKLFF
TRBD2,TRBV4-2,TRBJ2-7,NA,TGTGCCAGCAGCCAGACCGAGGGACTAGCGGGAGTAGTGCAGTACTTC,CASSQTEGLAGVVQYF
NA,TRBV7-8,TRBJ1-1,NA,TGTGCCAGCAGCTTCGAAGAGACAGGGAACACTGAAGCTTTCTTT,CASSFEETGNTEAFF
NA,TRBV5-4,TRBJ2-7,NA,TGTGCCAGCAGCTTGGAGCTAGCGAGTTCCTACGAGCAGTACTTC,CASSLELASSYEQYF
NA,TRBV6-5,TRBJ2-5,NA,TGTGCCAGCAGTTATGTCGTCCAAGAGACCCAGTACTTC,CASSYVVQETQYF
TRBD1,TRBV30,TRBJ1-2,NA,TGTGCCTGGAAAGGGACAGCCACTAATGGCTACACCTTC,CAWKGTATNGYTF
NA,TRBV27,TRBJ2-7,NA,TGTGCCAGCAGTTTTCTCAGGGACAACGAGCAGTACTTC,CASSFLRDNEQYF
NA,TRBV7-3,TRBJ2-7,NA,TGTGCCAGCAGCTTACGACGAGGGTACGAGCAGTACTTC,CASSLRRGYEQYF
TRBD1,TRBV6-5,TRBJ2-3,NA,TGTGCCAGCAGTTGGGGACAGGGCACAGATACGCAGTATTTT,CASSWGQGTDTQYF
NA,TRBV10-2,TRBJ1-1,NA,TGCGCCAGCCTTTTGACAGGGAACACTGAAGCTTTCTTT,CASLLTGNTEAFF
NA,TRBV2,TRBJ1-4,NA,TGTGCCAGCAGTGACAGGGAGGGAGGTGAAAAACTGTTTTTT,CASSDREGGEKLFF
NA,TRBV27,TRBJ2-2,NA,TGTGCCAGCAGTTTTGTGGTTTCTCTAGCAAGCACCGGGGAGCTGTTTTTT,CASSFVVSLASTGELFF
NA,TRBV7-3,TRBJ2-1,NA,TGTGCCAGCAGCTTAGGGGGCCTCAATGAGCAGTTCTTC,CASSLGGLNEQFF
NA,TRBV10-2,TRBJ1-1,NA,TGCGCCAGCCAGGGGCCGGGCTATGAAGCTTTCTTT,CASQGPGYEAFF
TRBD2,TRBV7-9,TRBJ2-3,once,TGTGCCAGCAGCTTCGACGGGAGGGAGATCACAGATACGCAGTATTTT,CASSFDGREITDTQYF
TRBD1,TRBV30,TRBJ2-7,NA,TGTGCCTGGAGTTCGCTAGGGACAGGGGCGATCTACGAGCAGTACTTC,CAWSSLGTGAIYEQYF